This T cell receptor beta chain originates from a study of monozygotic twins with inflammatory bowel disease. CDR1 is SGHRS and CDR2 is YFSETQ in the germline V gene. The length of the CDR3 is 13 residues. TCRdb re-analyzed the 5' RACE reads; it lists each CDR3 protein once, without DNA. This listing includes a few hundred thousand distinct CDR3 sequences. The J gene is TRBJ1-1, the V gene TRBV5-1. The receptor comes from a human donor with ulcerative colitis or Crohn's disease, or a healthy co-twin of an affected twin (not recorded which). Sequenced sample: blood. The CDR3 spells CASSLVQDTEAFF.